What follows is one TCR beta chain and its context. The immunoSEQ assay was v3.0, run at survey level. Libraries were prepared by immunoSEQ multiplex PCR; TCRdb keeps only in-frame clonotypes and omits some of them. The data contain 44,000 or so clones, nearly 95% of them singletons. This CDR3 has 14 residues. Germline assignment: CDR1 MNHNY and CDR2 SVGAGI (reference sequence). The trim removed 5 bases at V and 2 bases at J, leaving 5 bases unmatched. This specimen comes from a study of long-term antiretroviral therapy in people with HIV. Everyone in the study who had HIV was treated in the United States.

The material sequenced was unsorted PBMCs, taken 3.7 years after starting antiretroviral therapy. The V and J genes are TRBV6-6 and TRBJ1-2; 7 bases map to TRBD1. This receptor was obtained from a woman aged 45-60 years with HIV. As DNA, the CDR3 is TGTGCCAGCAGTACCGGGACAGTCAACTATGGCTACACCTTC. It translates to CASSTGTVNYGYTF.